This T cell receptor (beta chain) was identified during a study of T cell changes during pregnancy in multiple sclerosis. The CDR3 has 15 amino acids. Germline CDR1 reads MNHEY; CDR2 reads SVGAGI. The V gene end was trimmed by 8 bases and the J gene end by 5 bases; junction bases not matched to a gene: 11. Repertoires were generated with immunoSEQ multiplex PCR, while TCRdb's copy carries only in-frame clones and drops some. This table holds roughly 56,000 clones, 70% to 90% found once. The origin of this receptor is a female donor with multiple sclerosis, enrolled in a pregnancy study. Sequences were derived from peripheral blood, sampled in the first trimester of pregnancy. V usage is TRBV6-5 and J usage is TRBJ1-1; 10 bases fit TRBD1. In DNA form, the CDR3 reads TGTGCCAGCCAGGGGCCCGGGACAGGGGTAACTGAAGCTTTCTTT. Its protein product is CASQGPGTGVTEAFF.